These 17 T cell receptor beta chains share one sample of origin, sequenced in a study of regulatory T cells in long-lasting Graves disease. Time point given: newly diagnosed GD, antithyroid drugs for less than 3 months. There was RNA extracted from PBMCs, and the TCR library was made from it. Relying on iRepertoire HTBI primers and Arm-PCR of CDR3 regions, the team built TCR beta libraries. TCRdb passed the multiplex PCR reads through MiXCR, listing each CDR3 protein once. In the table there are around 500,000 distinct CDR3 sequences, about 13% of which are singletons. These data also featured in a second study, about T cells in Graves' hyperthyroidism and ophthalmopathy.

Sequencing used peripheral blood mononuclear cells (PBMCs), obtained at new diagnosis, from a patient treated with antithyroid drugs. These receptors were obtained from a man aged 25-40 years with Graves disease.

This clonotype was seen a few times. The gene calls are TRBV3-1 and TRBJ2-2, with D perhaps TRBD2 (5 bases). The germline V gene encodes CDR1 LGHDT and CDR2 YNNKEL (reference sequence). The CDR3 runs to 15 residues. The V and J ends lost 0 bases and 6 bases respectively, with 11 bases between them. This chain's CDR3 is CASSQEVRGSGELFF. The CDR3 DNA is TGTGCCAGCAGCCAAGAGGTCCGCGGGTCCGGGGAGCTGTTTTTT.

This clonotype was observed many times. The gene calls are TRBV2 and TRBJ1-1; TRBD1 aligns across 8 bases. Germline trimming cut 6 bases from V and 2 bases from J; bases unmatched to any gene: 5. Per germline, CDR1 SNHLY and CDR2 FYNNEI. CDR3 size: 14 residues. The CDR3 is CASRLGQGNTEAFF. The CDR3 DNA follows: TGTGCCAGCAGGTTAGGACAGGGTAACACTGAAGCTTTCTTT.

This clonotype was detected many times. The CDR3 is CASSLINGDQPQHF. The CDR3, as DNA: TGTGCCAGCAGTTTGATTAATGGGGATCAGCCCCAGCATTTT. The chain is built from TRBV12-3 or TRBV12-4 and TRBJ1-5; D uncertain. The CDR3 covers 14 residues. The V gene lost 3 bases and the J gene lost 5 bases, with 11 bases spanning the gap.

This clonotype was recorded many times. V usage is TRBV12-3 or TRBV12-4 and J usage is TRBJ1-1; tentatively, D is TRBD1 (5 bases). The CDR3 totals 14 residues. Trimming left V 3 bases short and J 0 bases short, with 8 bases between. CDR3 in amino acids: CASSFGAVNTEAFF. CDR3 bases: TGTGCCAGCAGTTTCGGGGCTGTGAACACTGAAGCTTTCTTT.

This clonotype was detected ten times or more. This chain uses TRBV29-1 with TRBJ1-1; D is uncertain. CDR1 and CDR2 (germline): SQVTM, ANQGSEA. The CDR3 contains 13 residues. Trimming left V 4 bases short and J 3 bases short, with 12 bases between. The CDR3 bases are TGCAGCGTTGGGCAAGAGCAGGACACTGAAGCTTTCTTT. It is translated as CSVGQEQDTEAFF. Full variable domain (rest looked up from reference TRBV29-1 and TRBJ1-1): SAVISQKPSRDICQRGTSLTIQCQVDSQVTMMFWYRQQPGQSLTLIATANQGSEATYESGFVIDKFPISRPNLTFSTLTVSNMSPEDSSIYLCSVGQEQDTEAFFGQGTRLTVV.

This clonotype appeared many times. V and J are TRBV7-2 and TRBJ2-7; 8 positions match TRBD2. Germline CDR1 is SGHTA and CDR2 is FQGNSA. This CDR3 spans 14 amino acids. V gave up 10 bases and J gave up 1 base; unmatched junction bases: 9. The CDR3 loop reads CATSIAGYSYEQYF. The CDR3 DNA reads TGTGCCACTTCTATAGCGGGATATTCCTACGAGCAGTACTTC.

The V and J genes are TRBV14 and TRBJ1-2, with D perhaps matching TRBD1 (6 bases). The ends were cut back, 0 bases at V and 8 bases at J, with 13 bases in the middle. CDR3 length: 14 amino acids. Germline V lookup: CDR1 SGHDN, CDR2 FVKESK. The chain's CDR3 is CASSQDLQGSGYTF. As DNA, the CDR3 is TGTGCCAGCAGCCAAGATTTACAGGGATCGGGCTACACCTTC.

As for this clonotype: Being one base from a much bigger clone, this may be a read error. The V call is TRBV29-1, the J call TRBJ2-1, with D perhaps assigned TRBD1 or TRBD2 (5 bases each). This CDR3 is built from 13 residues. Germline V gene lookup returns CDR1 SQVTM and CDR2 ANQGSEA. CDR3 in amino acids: CSANRDPRNGQFF. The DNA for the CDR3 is TGCAGTGCTAACCGGGACCCGCGGAATGGGCAGTTCTTC.

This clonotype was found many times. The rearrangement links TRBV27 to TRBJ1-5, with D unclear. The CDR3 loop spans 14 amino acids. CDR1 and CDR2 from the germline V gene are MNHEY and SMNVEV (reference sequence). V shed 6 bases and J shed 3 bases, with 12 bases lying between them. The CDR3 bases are TGTGCCAGCAGGGACCTTCGGTCCAATCAGCCCCAGCATTTT. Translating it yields CASRDLRSNQPQHF.

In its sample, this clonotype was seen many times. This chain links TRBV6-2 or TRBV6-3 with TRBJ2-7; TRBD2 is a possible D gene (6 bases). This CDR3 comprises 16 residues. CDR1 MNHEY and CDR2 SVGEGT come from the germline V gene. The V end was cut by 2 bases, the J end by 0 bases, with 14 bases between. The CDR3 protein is CASSYRWDFSSYEQYF. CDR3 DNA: TGTGCCAGCAGTTACCGTTGGGACTTCAGCTCCTACGAGCAGTACTTC.

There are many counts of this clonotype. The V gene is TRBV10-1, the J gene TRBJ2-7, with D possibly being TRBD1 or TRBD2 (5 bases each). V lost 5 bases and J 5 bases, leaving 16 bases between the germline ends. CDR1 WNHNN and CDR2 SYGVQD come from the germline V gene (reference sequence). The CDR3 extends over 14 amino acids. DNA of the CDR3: TGCGCCAGCAGTCAGGCCGGCATGGGGGACGAGCAGTACTTC. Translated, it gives CASSQAGMGDEQYF.

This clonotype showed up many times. The CDR3 DNA sequence: TGTGCCAGCAGCTGGACAGGGCGCTCCTACGAGCAGTACTTC. Its protein product is CASSWTGRSYEQYF. The chain uses TRBV6-2 or TRBV6-3 and TRBJ2-7; 8 positions match TRBD1. This CDR3 contains 14 residues. Germline CDR1 and CDR2: MNHEY and SVGEGT. The junction had 4 bases not matched to a gene; V was cut back by 6 bases and J by 0 bases.

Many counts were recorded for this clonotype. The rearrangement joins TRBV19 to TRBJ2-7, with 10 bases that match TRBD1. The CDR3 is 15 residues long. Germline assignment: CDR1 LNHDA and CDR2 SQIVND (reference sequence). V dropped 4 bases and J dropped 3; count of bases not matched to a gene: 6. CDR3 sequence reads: CASSSPRDRGYEQYF. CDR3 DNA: TGTGCCAGTAGTAGCCCCAGGGACAGGGGCTACGAGCAGTACTTC.

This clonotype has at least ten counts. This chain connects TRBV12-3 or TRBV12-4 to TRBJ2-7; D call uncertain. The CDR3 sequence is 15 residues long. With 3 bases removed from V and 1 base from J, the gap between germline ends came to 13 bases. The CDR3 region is CASSFSGPASYEQYF. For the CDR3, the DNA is TGTGCCAGCAGTTTTTCCGGGCCCGCTTCCTACGAGCAGTACTTC.

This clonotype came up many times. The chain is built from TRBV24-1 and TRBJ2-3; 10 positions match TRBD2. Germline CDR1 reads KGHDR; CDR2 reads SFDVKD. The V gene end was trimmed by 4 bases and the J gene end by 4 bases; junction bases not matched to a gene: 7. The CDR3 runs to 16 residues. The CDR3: CATSDPGLAEADTQYF. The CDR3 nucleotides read TGTGCCACCAGTGACCCCGGACTAGCGGAGGCAGATACGCAGTATTTT.

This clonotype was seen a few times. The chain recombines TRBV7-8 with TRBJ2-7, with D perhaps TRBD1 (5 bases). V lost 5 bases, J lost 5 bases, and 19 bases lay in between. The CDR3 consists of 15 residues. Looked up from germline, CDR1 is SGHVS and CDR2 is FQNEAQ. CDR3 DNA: TGTGCCAGCAGCCCCCATGGGGCATCAACCCACGAGCAGTACTTC. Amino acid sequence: CASSPHGASTHEQYF.

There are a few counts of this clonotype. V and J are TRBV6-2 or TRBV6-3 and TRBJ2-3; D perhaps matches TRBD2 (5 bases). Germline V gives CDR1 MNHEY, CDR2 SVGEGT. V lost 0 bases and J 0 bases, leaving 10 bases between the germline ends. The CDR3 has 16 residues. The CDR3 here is CASSYSSGSSTDTQYF. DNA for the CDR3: TGTGCCAGCAGTTACTCTTCGGGATCTAGCACAGATACGCAGTATTTT.